This entry lists 21 T cell receptor beta chains sequenced from one sample in a study of blood T cell repertoires in COVID-19. The method was immunoSEQ multiplex PCR; TCRdb's version includes in-frame clones alone and lacks a portion of them. The sample includes 170,000 or so clones, over 80% of them seen just once. Sequences were obtained from peripheral blood. These TCRs come from a woman aged 40 to 50 with COVID-19, enrolled during active disease.

The V call is TRBV6-1, the J call TRBJ1-4, with TRBD1 matching over 8 bases. Germline-derived CDR1 and CDR2 are MNHNS and SASEGT. There are 15 residues in the CDR3. Losses at the gene ends were 0 bases for V and 8 bases for J; bases not matched to a gene: 5. DNA for the CDR3: TGTGCCAGCAGTGAAGCCGCAGGGGGCGGAGAAAAACTGTTTTTT. Its protein is CASSEAAGGGEKLFF.

This clone was recorded once. J is TRBJ1-6 and V is TRBV6-5; 9 bases agree with TRBD1. The CDR3 consists of 14 residues. Germline V CDR1 and CDR2: MNHEY, SVGAGI. After removal of 2 bases from V and 12 bases from J, the junction contained 5 bases not matched to a gene. The CDR3 spells CASSYTRQGEPLHF. In DNA form, the CDR3 reads TGTGCCAGCAGTTACACCCGACAGGGGGAACCCCTCCACTTT.

The CDR3 DNA reads as TGTGCCAGTAGCTCGGGACAGGGGATTTGGAACATTCAGTACTTC. Its protein is CASSSGQGIWNIQYF. The chain links TRBV19 to TRBJ2-4; 10 nucleotides match TRBD1. Germline CDR1 reads LNHDA; CDR2 reads SQIVND (reference sequence). This CDR3 contains 15 residues. V shed 6 bases and J 7 bases; nucleotides not matched to a gene: 9.

The CDR3: CASSLEGYTF. In DNA form, the CDR3 reads TGTGCCAGCAGCCTCGAGGGCTACACCTTC. This chain links TRBV27 with TRBJ1-2; D remains unclear. The CDR3 totals 10 residues. Deletions cut 6 bases from V and 8 bases from J, with 7 bases between. Germline V gives CDR1 MNHEY, CDR2 SMNVEV (reference sequence).

Concerning this clone itself: Different DNA sequences within this sample yield the same CDR3. The V gene is TRBV5-1, the J gene TRBJ1-3; D possibly corresponds to TRBD1 (6 bases). The V gene lost 1 base and the J gene lost 3 bases, with 8 bases spanning the gap. There are 14 residues in the CDR3. The germline V gene has CDR1 SGHRS and CDR2 YFSETQ. The DNA of the CDR3 is TGCGCCAGCAGCTTGAGAGGGGGTGGAAACACCATATATTTT. This translates into CASSLRGGGNTIYF.

This rearrangement joins TRBV6-4 to TRBJ2-2; tentative D call: TRBD1 (6 bases). The length of the CDR3 is 17 residues. Germline CDR1 and CDR2: MRHNA and SNTAGT. The V end lost 0 bases, the J end lost 6 bases, and 17 bases lay between the germline ends. The CDR3 DNA is TGTGCCAGCAGTGACTCACTCTACAGGGACGAGTCCGGGGAGCTGTTTTTT. Protein sequence: CASSDSLYRDESGELFF.

This clone showed up just once. The rearrangement joins TRBV27 to TRBJ1-2; D unclear. This CDR3 region has 14 residues. V dropped 0 bases and J dropped 3 bases, with 8 bases sitting between them. CDR1 and CDR2 from the germline V gene are MNHEY and SMNVEV (reference sequence). CDR3 residues: CASSLSGGYYGYTF. The CDR3 region has the DNA TGTGCCAGCAGTTTATCGGGAGGTTACTATGGCTACACCTTC.

This chain connects TRBV4-1 to TRBJ2-1; possible D gene TRBD1, 6 bases. The germline gives CDR1 MGHRA, CDR2 YSYEKL. V lost 3 bases and J lost 0, with 12 bases in between. The CDR3 runs to 16 residues. The CDR3 coding sequence is TGCGCCAGCAGCCACCAGGGGTTAAGCTCCTACAATGAGCAGTTCTTC. Translated, it gives CASSHQGLSSYNEQFF.

This clone was recorded only once. DNA for the CDR3: TGCGCCAGCAGTCAGACGAGGACTAGCGGGGGGGAAAGGGAGGAGACCCAGTACTTC. Residues: CASSQTRTSGGEREETQYF. The chain uses TRBV23-1 and TRBJ2-5, with TRBD2 matching 15 bases. TRBV23-1 is assigned to the ORF class and has an uncertain function. V was pared by 3 bases and J by 5 bases, with 13 bases of the junction left unmatched. There are 19 residues in the CDR3.

This sequence joins TRBV19 and TRBJ2-3; D remains unclear. Germline assignment: CDR1 LNHDA and CDR2 SQIVND (reference sequence). Deletions cut 5 bases from V and 2 bases from J, with 20 bases between. This CDR3 comprises 17 residues. In DNA, the CDR3 is TGTGCCAGTAGTCGTAGTTTGAGTGGTGCGCTCACAGATACGCAGTATTTT. Translation gives CASSRSLSGALTDTQYF.

This clone was counted at least ten times. The chain links TRBV7-9 to TRBJ2-1, with a possible D match to TRBD1 (5 bases). This CDR3 has 16 residues. With 5 bases removed from V and 6 bases from J, the gap between germline ends came to 20 bases. The V gene's germline CDR1 is SEHNR and CDR2 FQNEAQ (reference sequence). CDR3 DNA: TGTGCCAGCAGCCCTCAAAGGGGCCAGGGCCTCAATGAGCAGTTCTTC. Translation: CASSPQRGQGLNEQFF.

The table lists this clone with a few counts. This chain uses TRBV18 with TRBJ1-1; D may be TRBD1 (6 bases). Germline CDR1 and CDR2: KGHSH and LQKENI. The CDR3 is 15 amino acids. Trimming stripped 3 bases from V and 0 bases from J, with 11 bases between. DNA of the CDR3: TGTGCCAGCTCACCTCGGACAGTCATGAACACTGAAGCTTTCTTT. Its translation: CASSPRTVMNTEAFF. Combining the CDR3 with reference TRBV18 and TRBJ1-1 gives the whole variable domain NAGVMQNPRHLVRRRGQEARLRCSPMKGHSHVYWYRQLPEEGLKFMVYLQKENIIDESGMPKERFSAEFPKEGPSILRIQQVVRGDSAAYFCASSPRTVMNTEAFFGQGTRLTVV.

This clone was seen a single time. CDR3 protein: CASSQPGLGSSYNEQFF. The DNA of the CDR3 is TGTGCCAGCAGCCAACCGGGACTAGGGAGCTCCTACAATGAGCAGTTCTTC. The J gene is TRBJ2-1, the V gene TRBV14; 8 bases map to TRBD2. The CDR3 sequence is 17 residues long. Germline V gives CDR1 SGHDN, CDR2 FVKESK. Trimming at V came to 2 bases and at J to 0 bases, leaving 6 bases not matched to a gene.

CDR3 amino acids: CASSPPVPGGYTF. The CDR3 nucleotides are TGTGCCAGCTCACCACCGGTTCCAGGTGGCTACACCTTC. The chain carries TRBV18 and TRBJ1-2; D ambiguous. Trimming removed 0 bases from V and 7 bases from J, with 9 bases in between. Germline CDR1 KGHSH, CDR2 LQKENI. The CDR3 contains 13 residues.

This chain uses TRBV12-3 or TRBV12-4 with TRBJ2-3; 10 bases match TRBD2. Germline trimming cut 11 bases from V and 6 bases from J; bases unmatched to any gene: 8. The CDR3 totals 13 residues. As DNA, the CDR3 is TGTGCCGGTAGCGGGAGGCGGAGGGATACGCAGTATTTT. It yields the protein CAGSGRRRDTQYF.

This chain links TRBV5-6 with TRBJ2-5; the D gene is possibly TRBD2 (5 bases). V was pared by 2 bases and J by 5 bases, with 10 bases between. This CDR3 has 13 amino acids. Germline lookup yields CDR1 SGHDT and CDR2 YYEEEE. CDR3 in amino acids: CASSFPGKETQYF. The CDR3 DNA follows: TGTGCCAGCAGCTTCCCGGGGAAGGAGACCCAGTACTTC.

The CDR3 DNA reads TGTGCCAGCAGCCACTTCGCCGTACTTCGAACGGTGAACACTGAAGCTTTCTTT. Protein product: CASSHFAVLRTVNTEAFF. This chain links TRBV7-8 with TRBJ1-1; D is undetermined. V shed 5 bases and J shed 0 bases, with 22 bases lying between them. This CDR3 has 18 amino acids. Germline CDR1 is SGHVS and CDR2 is FQNEAQ.

This chain connects TRBV6-5 to TRBJ1-5; D ambiguous. Germline V CDR1 and CDR2: MNHEY, SVGAGI. The ends were cut back, 9 bases at V and 4 bases at J, with 7 bases in the middle. The CDR3 totals 11 residues. The CDR3 here is CASRSNQPQHF. Here the CDR3 DNA reads TGTGCCAGTAGGAGTAATCAGCCCCAGCATTTT.

The gene calls are TRBV28 and TRBJ1-2; 10 positions agree with TRBD1. Per the germline V gene, CDR1 is MDHEN and CDR2 is SYDVKM. The CDR3 is made up of 16 amino acids. V lost 2 bases to trimming and J lost 4 bases; unmatched junction nucleotides: 7. CDR3 loop: CASSLQQTGGAYGYTF. The CDR3 region has the DNA TGTGCCAGCAGTTTACAACAGACAGGGGGCGCCTATGGCTACACCTTC.

CDR3 sequence: CASSDQGGRTGELFF. Here the CDR3 DNA reads TGTGCCAGCAGTGATCAGGGGGGCCGGACCGGGGAGCTGTTTTTT. The chain joins TRBV2 to TRBJ2-2; possible D gene TRBD1, 7 bases. The CDR3 contains 15 residues. Between the trimmed V and J ends, which lost 3 bases and 5 bases, there was a span of 13 bases. Germline values: CDR1 SNHLY, CDR2 FYNNEI.

The chain has TRBV14 and TRBJ1-6; D is ambiguous. Trimming removed 4 bases from V and 11 bases from J, with 9 bases in between. The length of the CDR3 is 12 residues. Germline V lookup: CDR1 SGHDN, CDR2 FVKESK. CDR3: CASSPRPPPLHF. CDR3 sequence (DNA): TGTGCCAGCAGCCCCAGGCCGCCACCCCTCCACTTT.